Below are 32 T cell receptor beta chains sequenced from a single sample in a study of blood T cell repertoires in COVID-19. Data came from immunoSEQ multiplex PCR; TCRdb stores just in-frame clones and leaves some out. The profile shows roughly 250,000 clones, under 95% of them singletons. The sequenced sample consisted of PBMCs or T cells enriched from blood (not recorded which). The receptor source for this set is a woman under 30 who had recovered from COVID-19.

The CDR3 here is CASSPSGGQVEPQPQHF. For the CDR3, the DNA is TGTGCCAGCAGCCCGTCAGGGGGACAGGTGGAACCGCAGCCCCAGCATTTT. V gene TRBV5-6 combines with J gene TRBJ1-5; 8 nucleotides line up with TRBD1. Germline V gene lookup returns CDR1 SGHDT and CDR2 YYEEEE. The CDR3 contains 17 residues. Trimming removed 4 bases from V and 7 bases from J; junction bases left unmatched: 16.

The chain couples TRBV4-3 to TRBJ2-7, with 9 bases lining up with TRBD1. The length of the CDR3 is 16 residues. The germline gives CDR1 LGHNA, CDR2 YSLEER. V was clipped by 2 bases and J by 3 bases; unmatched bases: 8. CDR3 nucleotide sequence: TGCGCCAGCAGCCAAACTACAGGGGGCATTGGCTACGAGCAGTACTTC. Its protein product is CASSQTTGGIGYEQYF.

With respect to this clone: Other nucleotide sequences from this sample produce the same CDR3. The CDR3 protein is CAISGQVDQPQHF. In DNA form, the CDR3 reads TGTGCCATCAGTGGACAGGTTGATCAGCCCCAGCATTTT. The V and J genes are TRBV10-3 and TRBJ1-5, with a possible D match to TRBD1 (6 bases). This CDR3 spans 13 amino acids. V was clipped by 4 bases and J by 5 bases, with 9 bases between them. Germline CDR1 reads ENHRY; CDR2 reads SYGVKD.

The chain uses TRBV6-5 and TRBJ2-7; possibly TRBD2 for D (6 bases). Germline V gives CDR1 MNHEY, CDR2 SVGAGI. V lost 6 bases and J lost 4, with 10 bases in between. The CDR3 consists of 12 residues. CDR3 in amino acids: CASSLGGYEQYF. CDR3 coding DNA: TGTGCCAGCAGCCTTGGAGGGTACGAGCAGTACTTC.

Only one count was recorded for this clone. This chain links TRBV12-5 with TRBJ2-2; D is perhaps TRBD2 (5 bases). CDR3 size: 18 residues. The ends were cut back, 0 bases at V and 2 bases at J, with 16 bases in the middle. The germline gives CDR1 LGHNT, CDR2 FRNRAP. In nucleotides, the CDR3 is TGTGCTAGTGGTTTGGTACAAAAGGACTCCTTAAACACCGGGGAGCTGTTTTTT. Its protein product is CASGLVQKDSLNTGELFF.

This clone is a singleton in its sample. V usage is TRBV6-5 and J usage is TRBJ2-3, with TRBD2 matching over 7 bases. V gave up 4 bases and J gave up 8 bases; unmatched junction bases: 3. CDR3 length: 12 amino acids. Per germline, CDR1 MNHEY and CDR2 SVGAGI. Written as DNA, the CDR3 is TGTGCCAGCAGTTTTGGGGAGGGTACGCAGTATTTT. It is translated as CASSFGEGTQYF.

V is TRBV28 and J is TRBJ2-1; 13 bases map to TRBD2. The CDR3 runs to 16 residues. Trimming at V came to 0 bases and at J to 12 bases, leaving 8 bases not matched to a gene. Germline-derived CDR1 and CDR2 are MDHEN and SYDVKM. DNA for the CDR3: TGTGCCAGCAGTTTATGGGGGGGGACTAGCGGGAACTGGCAGTTCTTC. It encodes CASSLWGGTSGNWQFF.

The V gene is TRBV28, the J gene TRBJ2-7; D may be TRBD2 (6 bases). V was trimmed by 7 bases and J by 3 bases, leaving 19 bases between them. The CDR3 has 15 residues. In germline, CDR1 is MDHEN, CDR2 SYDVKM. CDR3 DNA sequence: TGTGCCAGCAAGCATGGGTTAGGAGGGATCTACGAGCAGTACTTC. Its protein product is CASKHGLGGIYEQYF.

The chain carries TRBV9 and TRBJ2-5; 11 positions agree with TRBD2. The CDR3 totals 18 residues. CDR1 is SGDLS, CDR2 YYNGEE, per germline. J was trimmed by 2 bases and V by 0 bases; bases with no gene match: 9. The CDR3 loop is CASSVGTSGGGWQETQYF. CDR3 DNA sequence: TGTGCCAGCAGCGTAGGAACTAGCGGGGGAGGTTGGCAAGAGACCCAGTACTTC.

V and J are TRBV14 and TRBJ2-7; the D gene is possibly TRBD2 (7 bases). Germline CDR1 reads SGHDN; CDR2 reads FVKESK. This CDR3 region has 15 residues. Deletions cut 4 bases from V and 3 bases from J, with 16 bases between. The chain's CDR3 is CASSPRGAQGYEQYF. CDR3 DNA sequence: TGTGCCAGCAGCCCCCGGGGGGCCCAGGGCTACGAGCAGTACTTC.

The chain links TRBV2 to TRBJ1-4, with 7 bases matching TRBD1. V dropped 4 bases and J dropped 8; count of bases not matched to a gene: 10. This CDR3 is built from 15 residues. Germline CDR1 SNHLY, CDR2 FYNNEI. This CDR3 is CASSVGGQVAEKLFF. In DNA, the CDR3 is TGTGCCAGCAGTGTAGGTGGACAGGTCGCCGAAAAACTGTTTTTT.

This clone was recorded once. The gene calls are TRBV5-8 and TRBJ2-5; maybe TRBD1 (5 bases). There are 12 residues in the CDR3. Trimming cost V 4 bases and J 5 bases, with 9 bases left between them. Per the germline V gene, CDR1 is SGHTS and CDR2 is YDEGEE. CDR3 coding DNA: TGTGCCAGCAGCACAGGCAGGGAGACCCAGTACTTC. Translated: CASSTGRETQYF.

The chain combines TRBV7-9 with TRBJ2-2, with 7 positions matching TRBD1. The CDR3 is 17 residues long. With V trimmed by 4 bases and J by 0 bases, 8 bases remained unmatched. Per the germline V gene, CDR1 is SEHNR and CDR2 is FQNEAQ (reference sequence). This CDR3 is CASSYHPGGTNTGELFF. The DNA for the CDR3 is TGTGCCAGCAGCTACCATCCAGGGGGAACGAACACCGGGGAGCTGTTTTTT.

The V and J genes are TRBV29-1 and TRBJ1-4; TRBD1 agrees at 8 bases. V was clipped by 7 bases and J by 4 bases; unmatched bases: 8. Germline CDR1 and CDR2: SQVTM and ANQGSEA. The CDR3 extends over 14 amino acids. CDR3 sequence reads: CSAFDRGHNEKLFF. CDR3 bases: TGCAGCGCCTTCGACAGGGGACATAATGAAAAACTGTTTTTT. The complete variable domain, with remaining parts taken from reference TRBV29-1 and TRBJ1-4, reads SAVISQKPSRDICQRGTSLTIQCQVDSQVTMMFWYRQQPGQSLTLIATANQGSEATYESGFVIDKFPISRPNLTFSTLTVSNMSPEDSSIYLCSAFDRGHNEKLFFGSGTQLSVL.

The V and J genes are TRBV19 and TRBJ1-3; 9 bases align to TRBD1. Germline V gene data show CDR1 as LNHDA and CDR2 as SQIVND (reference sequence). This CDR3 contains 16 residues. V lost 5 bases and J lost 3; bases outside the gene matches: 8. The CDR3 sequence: CASSPTGGVNGNTIYF. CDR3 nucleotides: TGTGCCAGTAGTCCCACAGGGGGCGTCAATGGAAACACCATATATTTT.

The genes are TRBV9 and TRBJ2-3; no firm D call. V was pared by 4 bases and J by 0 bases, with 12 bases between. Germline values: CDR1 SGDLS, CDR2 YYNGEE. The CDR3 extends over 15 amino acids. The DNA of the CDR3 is TGTGCCAGCAGCAACCTCGACACTAGCACAGATACGCAGTATTTT. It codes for CASSNLDTSTDTQYF.

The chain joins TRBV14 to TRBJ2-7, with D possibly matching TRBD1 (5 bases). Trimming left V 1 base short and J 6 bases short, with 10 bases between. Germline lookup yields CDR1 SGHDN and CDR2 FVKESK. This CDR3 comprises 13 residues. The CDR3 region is CASSQAQGGEQYF. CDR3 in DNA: TGTGCCAGCAGCCAAGCCCAGGGCGGCGAGCAGTACTTC.

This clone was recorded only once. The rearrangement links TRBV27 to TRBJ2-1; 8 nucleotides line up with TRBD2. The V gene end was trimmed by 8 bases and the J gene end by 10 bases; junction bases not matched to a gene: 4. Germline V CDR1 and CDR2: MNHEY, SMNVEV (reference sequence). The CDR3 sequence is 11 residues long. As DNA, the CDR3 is TGTGCCAGCTTTCTAGCGGGCGAGCAGTTCTTC. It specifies CASFLAGEQFF.

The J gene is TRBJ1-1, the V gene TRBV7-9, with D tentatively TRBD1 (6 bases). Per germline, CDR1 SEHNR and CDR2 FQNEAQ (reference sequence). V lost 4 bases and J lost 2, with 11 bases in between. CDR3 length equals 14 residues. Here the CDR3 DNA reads TGTGCCAGCAGCTCCAGAGGGGGAAACACTGAAGCTTTCTTT. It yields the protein CASSSRGGNTEAFF.

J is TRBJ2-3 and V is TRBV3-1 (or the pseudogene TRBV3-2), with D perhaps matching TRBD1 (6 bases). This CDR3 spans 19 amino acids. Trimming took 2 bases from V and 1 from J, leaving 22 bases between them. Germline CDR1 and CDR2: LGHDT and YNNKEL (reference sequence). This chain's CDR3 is CASSQYRWTEVPGTDTQYF. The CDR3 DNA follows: TGTGCCAGCAGCCAATATCGATGGACAGAAGTACCGGGCACAGATACGCAGTATTTT.

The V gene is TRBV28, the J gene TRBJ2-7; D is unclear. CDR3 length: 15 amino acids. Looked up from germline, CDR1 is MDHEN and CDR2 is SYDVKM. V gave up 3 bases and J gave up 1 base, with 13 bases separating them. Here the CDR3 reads CASSLELGESYEQYF. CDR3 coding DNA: TGTGCCAGCAGTTTGGAGCTCGGAGAATCCTACGAGCAGTACTTC. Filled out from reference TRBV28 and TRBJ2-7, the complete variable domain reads DVKVTQSSRYLVKRTGEKVFLECVQDMDHENMFWYRQDPGLGLRLIYFSYDVKMKEKGDIPEGYSVSREKKERFSLILESASTNQTSMYLCASSLELGESYEQYFGPGTRLTVT.

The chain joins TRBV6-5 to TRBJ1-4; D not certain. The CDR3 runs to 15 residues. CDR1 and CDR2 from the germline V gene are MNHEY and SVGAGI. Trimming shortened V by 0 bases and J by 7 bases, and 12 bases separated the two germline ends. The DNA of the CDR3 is TGTGCCAGCAGTTACTCCCACAGTGGAGGTGAAAAACTGTTTTTT. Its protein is CASSYSHSGGEKLFF.

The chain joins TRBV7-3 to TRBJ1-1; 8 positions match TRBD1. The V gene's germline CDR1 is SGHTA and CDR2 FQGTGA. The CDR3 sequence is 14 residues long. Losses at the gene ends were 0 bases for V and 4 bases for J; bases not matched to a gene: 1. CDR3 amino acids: CASSLTGTGTEAFF. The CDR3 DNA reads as TGTGCCAGCAGCTTAACTGGGACAGGCACTGAAGCTTTCTTT. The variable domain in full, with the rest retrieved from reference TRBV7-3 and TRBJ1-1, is GAGVSQTPSNKVTEKGKYVELRCDPISGHTALYWYRQSLGQGPEFLIYFQGTGAADDSGLPNDRFFAVRPEGSVSTLKIQRTERGDSAVYLCASSLTGTGTEAFFGQGTRLTVV.

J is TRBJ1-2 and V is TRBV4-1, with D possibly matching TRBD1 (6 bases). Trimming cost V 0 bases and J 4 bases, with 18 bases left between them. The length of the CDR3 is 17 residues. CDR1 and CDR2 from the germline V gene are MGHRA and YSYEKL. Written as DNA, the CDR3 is TGCGCCAGCAGCCAAGAGCCCTATACAGGGTTTGGCTATGGCTACACCTTC. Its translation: CASSQEPYTGFGYGYTF.

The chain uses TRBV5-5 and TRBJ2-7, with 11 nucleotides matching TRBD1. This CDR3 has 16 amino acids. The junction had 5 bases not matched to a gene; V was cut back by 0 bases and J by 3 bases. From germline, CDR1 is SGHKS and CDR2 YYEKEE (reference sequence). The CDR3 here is CASSLGGQGADYEQYF. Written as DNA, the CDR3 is TGTGCCAGCAGCTTGGGCGGACAGGGGGCGGACTACGAGCAGTACTTC.

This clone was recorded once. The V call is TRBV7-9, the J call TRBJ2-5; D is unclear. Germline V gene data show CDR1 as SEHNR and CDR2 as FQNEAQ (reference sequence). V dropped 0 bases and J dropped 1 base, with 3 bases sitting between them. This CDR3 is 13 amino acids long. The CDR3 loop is CASSLAIQETQYF. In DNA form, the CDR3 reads TGTGCCAGCAGCTTAGCTATCCAAGAGACCCAGTACTTC.

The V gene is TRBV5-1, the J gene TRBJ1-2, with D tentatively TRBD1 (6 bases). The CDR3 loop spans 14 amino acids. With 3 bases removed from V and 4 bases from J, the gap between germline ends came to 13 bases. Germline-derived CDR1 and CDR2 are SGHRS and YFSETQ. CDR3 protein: CASSYLDRSYGYTF. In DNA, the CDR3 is TGCGCCAGCAGCTACCTGGACAGATCCTATGGCTACACCTTC.

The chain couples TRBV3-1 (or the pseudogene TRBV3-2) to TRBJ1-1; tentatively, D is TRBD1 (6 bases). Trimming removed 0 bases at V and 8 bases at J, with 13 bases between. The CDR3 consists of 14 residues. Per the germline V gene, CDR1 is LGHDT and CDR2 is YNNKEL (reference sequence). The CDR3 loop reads CASSQDLRQEEAFF. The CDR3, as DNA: TGTGCCAGCAGCCAAGATCTGAGACAGGAGGAAGCTTTCTTT.

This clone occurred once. CDR3 in DNA: TGTGCCAGCAGACACAGGGGCTGGAACACTGAAGCTTTCTTT. It is translated as CASRHRGWNTEAFF. The V gene is TRBV7-8, the J gene TRBJ1-1; 7 bases are a match to TRBD1. The CDR3 length is 14 residues. V lost 6 bases and J lost 1; bases outside the gene matches: 5. Germline V gene lookup returns CDR1 SGHVS and CDR2 FQNEAQ.

The CDR3 DNA sequence: TGTGCTAGTGGCTCAGGGTCTGGAAACACCATATATTTT. It specifies CASGSGSGNTIYF. The genes are TRBV12-5 and TRBJ1-3; a possible D gene is TRBD1 (5 bases). The germline V gene has CDR1 LGHNT and CDR2 FRNRAP. The length of the CDR3 is 13 residues. The V end was cut by 6 bases, the J end by 1 base, with 7 bases between. Complete variable domain (other parts from reference TRBV12-5 and TRBJ1-3): DARVTQTPRHKVTEMGQEVTMRCQPILGHNTVFWYRQTMMQGLELLAYFRNRAPLDDSGMPKDRFSAEMPDATLATLKIQPSEPRDSAVYFCASGSGSGNTIYFGEGSWLTVV.

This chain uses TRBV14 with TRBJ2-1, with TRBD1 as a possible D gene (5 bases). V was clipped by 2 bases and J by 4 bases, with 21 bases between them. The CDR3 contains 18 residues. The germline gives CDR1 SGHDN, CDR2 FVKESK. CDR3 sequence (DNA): TGTGCCAGCAGCCAAAGTCACAGGACCCTCGTTCGGTACAATGAGCAGTTCTTC. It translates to CASSQSHRTLVRYNEQFF.

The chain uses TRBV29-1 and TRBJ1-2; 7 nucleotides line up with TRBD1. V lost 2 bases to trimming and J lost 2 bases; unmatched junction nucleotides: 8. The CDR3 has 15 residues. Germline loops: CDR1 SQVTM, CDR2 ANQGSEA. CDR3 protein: CSVESGDRENYGYTF. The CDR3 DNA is TGCAGCGTTGAATCAGGTGACAGGGAGAACTATGGCTACACCTTC. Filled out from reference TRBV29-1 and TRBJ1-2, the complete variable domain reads SAVISQKPSRDICQRGTSLTIQCQVDSQVTMMFWYRQQPGQSLTLIATANQGSEATYESGFVIDKFPISRPNLTFSTLTVSNMSPEDSSIYLCSVESGDRENYGYTFGSGTRLTVV.